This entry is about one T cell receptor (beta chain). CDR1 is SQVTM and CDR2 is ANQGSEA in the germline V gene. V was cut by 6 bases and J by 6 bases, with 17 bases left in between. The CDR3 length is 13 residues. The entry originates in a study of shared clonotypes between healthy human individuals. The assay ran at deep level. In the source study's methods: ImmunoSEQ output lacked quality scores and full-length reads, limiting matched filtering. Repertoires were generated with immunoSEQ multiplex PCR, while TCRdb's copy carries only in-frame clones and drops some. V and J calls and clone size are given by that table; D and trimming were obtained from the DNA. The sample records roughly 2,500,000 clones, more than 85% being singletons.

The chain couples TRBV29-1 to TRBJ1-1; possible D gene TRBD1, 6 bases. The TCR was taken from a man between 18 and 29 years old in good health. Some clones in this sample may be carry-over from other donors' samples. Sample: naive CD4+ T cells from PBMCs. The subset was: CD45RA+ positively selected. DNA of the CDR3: TGCAGCGTCCAAGACAGGAGGGTTCCTGAAGCTTTCTTT. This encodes CSVQDRRVPEAFF.